These 28 T cell receptor beta chains were all obtained from the same sample, sequenced in a study of cytomegalovirus exposure and HLA in healthy donors (TCRdb year 2017). Preparation of the library involved the immunoSEQ multiplex PCR assay. A mixture of 60 forward primers for TCR Vbeta segments and 13 reverse primers for TCR Jbeta segments was used in the multiplex PCR. TCRdb stores this immuneACCESS table with in-frame sequences only. Part of the clones is absent; in the studies checked, under half of the shortfall reflects unresolved V genes, and no reason is known for the rest. This sample gives tens of thousands of clones in total; around 80% of them show up just once. The top ten constitute about 51% of the sample. Material for sequencing was PBMCs. The receptor set was obtained from a man in his fifties or sixties in good health and CMV-seropositive.

This sequence joins TRBV5-1 and TRBJ2-1, with TRBD1 identical over 8 bases. With 4 bases clipped from V and 3 bases from J, the junction kept 9 bases outside the gene matches. The CDR3 loop spans 16 amino acids. Germline assignment: CDR1 SGHRS and CDR2 YFSETQ. For the CDR3, the DNA is TGCGCCAGCAGCCCTCAGGGGGCAAGTAGCTACAATGAGCAGTTCTTC. Protein product: CASSPQGASSYNEQFF.

The chain carries TRBV18 and TRBJ2-7; 7 nucleotides match TRBD2. The CDR3 is 14 amino acids. V gave up 3 bases and J gave up 1 base; unmatched junction bases: 3. Per germline, CDR1 KGHSH and CDR2 LQKENI. The CDR3 DNA is TGTGCCAGCTCACCTGGGGGGGTTTCCTACGAGCAGTACTTC. Its translation: CASSPGGVSYEQYF.

The DNA for the CDR3 is TGTGCCAGCAGCTTAGCGGGGGGGCACAATGAGCAGTTCTTC. This sequence encodes CASSLAGGHNEQFF. This chain joins TRBV7-2 and TRBJ2-1; D possibly corresponds to TRBD2 (7 bases). Trimming removed 0 bases from V and 5 bases from J, with 8 bases in between. Germline V gene lookup returns CDR1 SGHTA and CDR2 FQGNSA. The CDR3 sequence is 14 residues long.

This sequence joins TRBV10-3 and TRBJ2-3, with 7 bases fitting TRBD1. Unmatched junction bases numbered 12, after V lost 10 bases and J lost 2 bases. This CDR3 contains 15 residues. CDR1 and CDR2 (germline): ENHRY, SYGVKD. The CDR3 DNA follows: TGTGCCACTTCTTACAGGGGATTAATCACAGATACGCAGTATTTT. Protein: CATSYRGLITDTQYF.

The V gene is TRBV7-2, the J gene TRBJ1-2; possible D gene TRBD1, 5 bases. CDR1 is SGHTA, CDR2 FQGNSA, per germline. This CDR3 has 18 amino acids. V was cut by 3 bases and J by 8 bases, with 28 bases left in between. CDR3 protein: CASSFRQPIPEAGLGYTF. The CDR3 coding sequence is TGTGCCAGCAGCTTTAGACAGCCCATTCCAGAAGCGGGTTTGGGCTACACCTTC.

The CDR3 nucleotides are TGTGCCAGCAGCTCCCCGGGACTAGCGGCCTACAATGAGCAGTTCTTC. It specifies CASSSPGLAAYNEQFF. The chain recombines TRBV7-3 with TRBJ2-1; TRBD2 aligns across 11 bases. The CDR3 has 16 residues. Trimming cost V 4 bases and J 2 bases; bases outside gene matches: 4. Germline loops: CDR1 SGHTA, CDR2 FQGTGA. Supplemented by reference TRBV7-3 and TRBJ2-1, the full variable domain reads GAGVSQTPSNKVTEKGKYVELRCDPISGHTALYWYRQSLGQGPEFLIYFQGTGAADDSGLPNDRFFAVRPEGSVSTLKIQRTERGDSAVYLCASSSPGLAAYNEQFFGPGTRLTVL.

CDR3 loop: CATSRSLLAGEQFF. In nucleotides, the CDR3 is TGTGCCACCAGCAGATCCCTACTAGCGGGGGAGCAGTTCTTC. The chain uses TRBV15 and TRBJ2-1, with 10 bases that match TRBD2. The junction had 5 bases not matched to a gene; V was cut back by 2 bases and J by 10 bases. CDR1 and CDR2 from the germline V gene are LNHNV and YYDKDF (reference sequence). The CDR3 runs 14 residues.

This sequence joins TRBV7-9 and TRBJ1-2; D is unresolved. The CDR3 runs to 14 residues. Germline CDR1 reads SEHNR; CDR2 reads FQNEAQ (reference sequence). Trimming cost V 5 bases and J 3 bases, with 13 bases left between them. CDR3 nucleotides: TGTGCCAGCAGCCACCCCCGGGTAGACTATGGCTACACCTTC. Translation: CASSHPRVDYGYTF.

The table lists this clone with a few counts. V usage is TRBV13 and J usage is TRBJ1-2; D remains unclear. The CDR3 consists of 11 residues. In germline, CDR1 is PRHDT, CDR2 FYEKMQ (reference sequence). V lost 5 bases and J 8 bases, leaving 9 bases between the germline ends. The CDR3 loop reads CASSLLGGYTF. Written as DNA, the CDR3 is TGTGCCAGCAGCCTTCTCGGGGGCTACACCTTC.

CDR3 residues: CACHRVGKNTEAFF. For the CDR3, the DNA is TGTGCCTGTCACAGGGTGGGAAAGAACACTGAAGCTTTCTTT. The chain links TRBV6-1 to TRBJ1-1; D is possibly TRBD1 (6 bases). Trimming removed 11 bases at V and 1 base at J, with 17 bases between. Germline CDR1 is MNHNS and CDR2 is SASEGT. There are 14 residues in the CDR3.

The J gene is TRBJ2-1, the V gene TRBV11-2; TRBD2 is a possible D gene (6 bases). This CDR3 contains 15 residues. From germline, CDR1 is SGHAT and CDR2 FQNNGV. Deletions cut 5 bases from V and 9 bases from J, with 20 bases between. CDR3: CASSRSSAGKSEQFF. CDR3 nucleotides: TGTGCCAGCAGCCGAAGTAGCGCGGGGAAGAGTGAGCAGTTCTTC.

This clone has a handful of counts. The gene calls are TRBV29-1 and TRBJ2-3; D is undetermined. The CDR3 runs 11 residues. Per germline, CDR1 SQVTM and CDR2 ANQGSEA. V lost 3 bases, J lost 10 bases, and 11 bases lay in between. The CDR3: CSVDSSSPQYF. DNA for the CDR3: TGCAGCGTTGATTCTAGTAGTCCGCAGTATTTT.

This clone has a handful of counts. The chain combines TRBV4-3 with TRBJ2-5; tentative D call: TRBD1 (6 bases). This CDR3 region has 15 residues. With 0 bases removed from V and 5 bases from J, the gap between germline ends came to 13 bases. Germline lookup yields CDR1 LGHNA and CDR2 YSLEER. The CDR3 sequence is CASSQEGWGQETQYF. As DNA, the CDR3 is TGCGCCAGCAGCCAAGAAGGATGGGGGCAGGAGACCCAGTACTTC.

The J gene is TRBJ2-1, the V gene TRBV6-1; 8 bases map to TRBD2. Trimming cost V 2 bases and J 4 bases; bases outside gene matches: 7. The length of the CDR3 is 16 residues. Germline V gives CDR1 MNHNS, CDR2 SASEGT. Here the CDR3 reads CASSERVSSGYNEQFF. CDR3 bases: TGTGCCAGCAGTGAAAGAGTTTCTAGCGGGTACAATGAGCAGTTCTTC.

J is TRBJ2-6 and V is TRBV4-1, with 8 bases aligning to TRBD1. This CDR3 region has 21 residues. Germline values: CDR1 MGHRA, CDR2 YSYEKL. Trimming at V came to 4 bases and at J to 0 bases, leaving 17 bases not matched to a gene. CDR3 bases: TGCGCCAGCAGCCGAAGACTTACTCCGGGACAGGCAGACTCTGGGGCCAACGTCCTGACTTTC. This translates into CASSRRLTPGQADSGANVLTF.

The chain recombines TRBV15 with TRBJ2-3; 10 bases line up with TRBD2. In germline, CDR1 is LNHNV, CDR2 YYDKDF (reference sequence). The V segment lost 5 bases and the J segment 9 bases; nucleotides outside the gene matches: 20. This CDR3 is 18 amino acids long. The CDR3 DNA is TGTGCCACCAGCCGAGGGACCAGGGCTAGCGGGGGCGGTGGGACGCAGTATTTT. Protein: CATSRGTRASGGGGTQYF.

This clone has only one observation. The chain uses TRBV5-3 and TRBJ1-2, with D uncertain. TRBV5-3 is sorted into the ORF group, with uncertain function. This CDR3 has 13 residues. V lost 8 bases to trimming and J lost 8 bases, with 19 bases between them. The CDR3 DNA is TGTGCCAGCAGCCGCTTCAGTACGGGAGGCTACACCTTC. Protein sequence: CASSRFSTGGYTF.

The chain joins TRBV5-5 to TRBJ1-4, with 12 bases lining up with TRBD1. The V segment lost 5 bases and the J segment 7 bases; nucleotides outside the gene matches: 9. The germline V gene encodes CDR1 SGHKS and CDR2 YYEKEE (reference sequence). The CDR3 contains 16 residues. The CDR3 protein is CASSSGTGGAGEKLFF. CDR3 coding DNA: TGTGCCAGCAGTTCCGGGACAGGGGGCGCAGGTGAAAAACTGTTTTTT.

V usage is TRBV30 and J usage is TRBJ1-2, with D possibly being TRBD1 (5 bases). CDR3 length equals 14 residues. CDR1 is GTSNPN, CDR2 SVGIG, per germline (reference sequence). V was cut by 0 bases and J by 0 bases, with 8 bases left in between. The CDR3 is CAWSVQVTNYGYTF. In DNA form, the CDR3 reads TGTGCCTGGAGTGTACAGGTGACTAACTATGGCTACACCTTC.

This clone was found a few times. The chain combines TRBV2 with TRBJ1-6, with D possibly matching TRBD1 (6 bases). V was cut by 7 bases and J by 6 bases, with 10 bases left in between. The germline gives CDR1 SNHLY, CDR2 FYNNEI. The CDR3 is made up of 13 amino acids. The CDR3 here is CASTSDSNSPLHF. In DNA form, the CDR3 reads TGTGCCAGCACTTCGGACAGTAATTCACCCCTCCACTTT.

The chain employs TRBV27 and TRBJ1-2; TRBD1 aligns across 7 bases. Germline loops: CDR1 MNHEY, CDR2 SMNVEV (reference sequence). The junction had 10 bases not matched to a gene; V was cut back by 6 bases and J by 6 bases. The CDR3 covers 14 residues. The CDR3 sequence: CASSPRTGRHGYTF. The CDR3 DNA sequence: TGTGCCAGCAGCCCAAGGACAGGACGCCATGGCTACACCTTC.

The gene calls are TRBV2 and TRBJ2-3; D call uncertain. In germline, CDR1 is SNHLY, CDR2 FYNNEI. V shed 6 bases and J shed 2 bases, with 6 bases lying between them. This CDR3 spans 12 amino acids. The CDR3 sequence: CASRRNTDTQYF. In DNA, the CDR3 is TGTGCCAGCAGGCGGAACACAGATACGCAGTATTTT.

The chain has TRBV11-2 and TRBJ2-3, with TRBD2 matching 10 bases. V lost 5 bases to trimming and J lost 7 bases; unmatched junction nucleotides: 6. The CDR3 is 14 amino acids. Germline loops: CDR1 SGHAT, CDR2 FQNNGV. The CDR3 bases are TGTGCCAGCAGCCTACTAGCGGGAAGGAATACGCAGTATTTT. It codes for CASSLLAGRNTQYF. Based on the CDR3 plus reference TRBV11-2 and TRBJ2-3, the full variable domain is EAGVAQSPRYKIIEKRQSVAFWCNPISGHATLYWYQQILGQGPKLLIQFQNNGVVDDSQLPKDRFSAERLKGVDSTLKIQPAKLEDSAVYLCASSLLAGRNTQYFGPGTRLTVL.

The genes are TRBV2 and TRBJ1-5; 11 bases map to TRBD1. CDR3 length: 15 residues. Germline CDR1 and CDR2: SNHLY and FYNNEI. Trimming cost V 6 bases and J 4 bases; bases outside gene matches: 5. The CDR3 bases are TGTGCCAGCAGCCGGACAGGGGGCCCGAATCAGCCCCAGCATTTT. It specifies CASSRTGGPNQPQHF.

This clone has a single count. The chain links TRBV28 to TRBJ1-1; D uncertain. Between the trimmed V and J ends, which lost 3 bases and 8 bases, there was a span of 13 bases. The CDR3 consists of 13 residues. Germline lookup yields CDR1 MDHEN and CDR2 SYDVKM. CDR3 nucleotides: TGTGCCAGCAGTTTTAGTGGCGGTATGGAAGCTTTCTTT. This sequence encodes CASSFSGGMEAFF. Full variable domain (missing parts from reference TRBV28 and TRBJ1-1): DVKVTQSSRYLVKRTGEKVFLECVQDMDHENMFWYRQDPGLGLRLIYFSYDVKMKEKGDIPEGYSVSREKKERFSLILESASTNQTSMYLCASSFSGGMEAFFGQGTRLTVV.

To note about this clone: The junction departs from the called germline gene at one end, perhaps through a read error. The chain couples TRBV7-9 to TRBJ2-3, with 12 bases fitting TRBD2. The CDR3 is 16 amino acids. Germline V gene data show CDR1 as SEHNR and CDR2 as FQNEAQ (reference sequence). CDR3 region: CSSSGTSGGTTDTQYF. Written as DNA, the CDR3 is TGTTCCAGCAGCGGAACTAGCGGGGGGACCACAGATACGCAGTATTTT.

This chain connects TRBV7-2 to TRBJ2-3; TRBD2 aligns across 14 bases. The germline V gene has CDR1 SGHTA and CDR2 FQGNSA. The ends lost 5 bases at V and 4 bases at J; junction bases unmatched: 8. CDR3 length: 17 amino acids. The CDR3: CASSPGLAGAFADTQYF. CDR3 bases: TGTGCCAGCAGCCCGGGACTAGCGGGGGCCTTCGCAGATACGCAGTATTTT.

The rearrangement links TRBV9 to TRBJ2-3; 7 nucleotides agree with TRBD1. Germline CDR1 reads SGDLS; CDR2 reads YYNGEE. The length of the CDR3 is 13 residues. The trim removed 3 bases at V and 5 bases at J, leaving 3 bases unmatched. The DNA of the CDR3 is TGTGCCAGCAGCGGCCCAGGGGGAGATACGCAGTATTTT. The encoded protein is CASSGPGGDTQYF.